These T cell receptor beta chains were read from a single sample in a study of CD8+ T cells in alopecia areata. Using immunoSEQ multiplex PCR, the repertoire was profiled, and TCRdb retains in-frame clones only, with some absent. The repertoire holds about 160,000 clones, with roughly 65% as singletons. The specimen comprised CD4+ T cells sorted from blood, sampled at week 4, from a patient treated with tofacitinib. The receptors derive from a human donor with alopecia areata. Both conserved end residues are part of each CDR3. The order of the fields is CDR3 length, J gene, D gene, V gene, clone size, CDR3 protein, CDR3 DNA. D genes are given only for firm matches. Rows may omit the clone size; those that give it use once, few, many or a size class.

cdr3_length: 17; j_call: TRBJ2-3; d_call: -; v_call: TRBV15; clone_size: -; cdr3_aa: CATSREGAGGATDTQYF; cdr3_nt: TGTGCCACCAGCAGGGAGGGAGCCGGGGGTGCCACAGATACGCAGTATTTT
cdr3_length: 13; j_call: TRBJ1-3; d_call: -; v_call: TRBV30; clone_size: few; cdr3_aa: CAWSVSSGNTIYF; cdr3_nt: TGTGCCTGGAGTGTCAGCTCTGGAAACACCATATATTTT
cdr3_length: 13; j_call: TRBJ2-5; d_call: -; v_call: TRBV6-5; clone_size: -; cdr3_aa: CASSNQGWETQYF; cdr3_nt: TGTGCCAGCAGTAACCAGGGTTGGGAGACCCAGTACTTC
cdr3_length: 18; j_call: TRBJ1-4; d_call: -; v_call: TRBV15; clone_size: -; cdr3_aa: CATSRDWGVGSLNEKLFF; cdr3_nt: TGTGCCACCAGCAGAGATTGGGGGGTAGGGTCTTTAAATGAAAAACTGTTTTTT
cdr3_length: 13; j_call: TRBJ1-1; d_call: -; v_call: TRBV25-1; clone_size: -; cdr3_aa: CASSDRLNTEAFF; cdr3_nt: TGTGCCAGCAGTGACAGGTTGAACACTGAAGCTTTCTTT
cdr3_length: 13; j_call: TRBJ1-3; d_call: -; v_call: TRBV29-1; clone_size: once; cdr3_aa: CSVEGLAGNTIYF; cdr3_nt: TGCAGCGTCGAAGGGTTGGCTGGAAACACCATATATTTT
cdr3_length: 14; j_call: TRBJ1-4; d_call: -; v_call: TRBV6-5; clone_size: -; cdr3_aa: CASCRLGTNEKLFF; cdr3_nt: TGTGCCAGCTGTCGCCTAGGTACTAATGAAAAACTGTTTTTT
cdr3_length: 14; j_call: TRBJ1-4; d_call: TRBD1; v_call: TRBV30; clone_size: -; cdr3_aa: CAWSVRDSYEKLFF; cdr3_nt: TGTGCCTGGAGTGTACGGGACAGTTATGAAAAACTGTTTTTT
cdr3_length: 14; j_call: TRBJ1-6; d_call: TRBD1; v_call: TRBV7-6; clone_size: -; cdr3_aa: CASSSGTGDSPLHF; cdr3_nt: TGTGCCAGCAGCTCCGGGACAGGGGACTCACCCCTCCACTTT
cdr3_length: 14; j_call: TRBJ2-7; d_call: -; v_call: TRBV5-1; clone_size: few; cdr3_aa: CASSSGSSAYEQYF; cdr3_nt: TGCGCCAGCAGCTCCGGGTCGTCAGCCTACGAGCAGTACTTC
cdr3_length: 14; j_call: TRBJ2-6; d_call: -; v_call: TRBV29-1; clone_size: -; cdr3_aa: CSVIVASGANVLTF; cdr3_nt: TGCAGCGTTATAGTAGCCTCTGGGGCCAACGTCCTGACTTTC
cdr3_length: 13; j_call: TRBJ2-3; d_call: -; v_call: TRBV30; clone_size: -; cdr3_aa: CAWSVEWTDTQYF; cdr3_nt: TGTGCCTGGAGTGTAGAATGGACAGATACGCAGTATTTT
cdr3_length: 18; j_call: TRBJ1-2; d_call: TRBD1; v_call: TRBV4-2; clone_size: -; cdr3_aa: CASSQDALGDRGHHGYTF; cdr3_nt: TGTGCCAGCAGCCAAGATGCCCTGGGGGACAGGGGGCATCATGGCTACACCTTC
cdr3_length: 17; j_call: TRBJ2-4; d_call: TRBD2; v_call: TRBV7-2; clone_size: few; cdr3_aa: CASSLAWRGGGKNIQYF; cdr3_nt: TGTGCCAGCAGCTTAGCGTGGCGGGGGGGCGGAAAAAACATTCAGTACTTC
cdr3_length: 15; j_call: TRBJ2-2; d_call: TRBD2; v_call: TRBV10-3; clone_size: few; cdr3_aa: CAISDQLAGAGELFF; cdr3_nt: TGTGCCATCAGTGATCAGCTAGCGGGGGCCGGGGAGCTGTTTTTT
cdr3_length: 12; j_call: TRBJ1-2; d_call: -; v_call: TRBV29-1; clone_size: -; cdr3_aa: CSGGGGSYGYTF; cdr3_nt: TGCAGCGGGGGTGGAGGCTCTTATGGCTACACCTTC
cdr3_length: 11; j_call: TRBJ2-7; d_call: -; v_call: TRBV29-1; clone_size: -; cdr3_aa: CSAGQGGEQYF; cdr3_nt: TGCAGCGCCGGACAAGGGGGCGAGCAGTACTTC
cdr3_length: 15; j_call: TRBJ2-7; d_call: TRBD1; v_call: TRBV27; clone_size: few; cdr3_aa: CASSLATGGPYEQYF; cdr3_nt: TGTGCCAGCAGTTTAGCTACAGGGGGGCCCTACGAGCAGTACTTC
cdr3_length: 11; j_call: TRBJ1-1; d_call: -; v_call: TRBV30; clone_size: -; cdr3_aa: CAWSKEVEAFF; cdr3_nt: TGTGCCTGGAGTAAAGAAGTGGAAGCTTTCTTT
cdr3_length: 10; j_call: TRBJ1-1; d_call: -; v_call: TRBV7-9; clone_size: -; cdr3_aa: CATSAAEAFF; cdr3_nt: TGTGCCACCTCGGCTGCTGAAGCTTTCTTT
cdr3_length: 15; j_call: TRBJ1-1; d_call: -; v_call: TRBV4-3; clone_size: -; cdr3_aa: CASSQDRTVVSEAFF; cdr3_nt: TGCGCCAGCAGCCAAGATCGGACAGTAGTTTCGGAAGCTTTCTTT
cdr3_length: 13; j_call: TRBJ1-1; d_call: -; v_call: TRBV6-6; clone_size: few; cdr3_aa: CASTSSRFLEAFF; cdr3_nt: TGTGCCAGCACCTCTTCGAGGTTTCTTGAAGCTTTCTTT
cdr3_length: 14; j_call: TRBJ2-7; d_call: -; v_call: TRBV6-6; clone_size: -; cdr3_aa: CASTAKLGPLEQYF; cdr3_nt: TGTGCCAGCACCGCGAAGCTCGGACCTCTCGAGCAGTACTTC
cdr3_length: 11; j_call: TRBJ1-6; d_call: -; v_call: TRBV29-1; clone_size: -; cdr3_aa: CSAGENSPLHF; cdr3_nt: TGCAGCGCAGGGGAAAATTCACCCCTCCACTTT
cdr3_length: 13; j_call: TRBJ1-2; d_call: -; v_call: TRBV11-1; clone_size: few; cdr3_aa: CASSYSGGYGYTF; cdr3_nt: TGTGCCAGCAGCTATTCCGGGGGCTATGGCTACACCTTC
cdr3_length: 13; j_call: TRBJ1-2; d_call: -; v_call: TRBV29-1; clone_size: -; cdr3_aa: CSVEGLLANGYTF; cdr3_nt: TGCAGCGTTGAAGGACTGCTCGCCAATGGCTACACCTTC
cdr3_length: 10; j_call: TRBJ2-7; d_call: TRBD1; v_call: TRBV2; clone_size: few; cdr3_aa: CASEGQAQYF; cdr3_nt: TGTGCCAGCGAGGGACAGGCGCAGTACTTC
cdr3_length: 14; j_call: TRBJ1-1; d_call: TRBD1; v_call: TRBV7-9; clone_size: -; cdr3_aa: CASSPSLDRVEAFF; cdr3_nt: TGTGCCAGCAGCCCGTCCCTTGACAGGGTCGAAGCTTTCTTT
cdr3_length: 14; j_call: TRBJ2-7; d_call: TRBD2; v_call: TRBV12-5; clone_size: once; cdr3_aa: CASGSSGGYYEQYF; cdr3_nt: TGTGCTAGTGGATCTAGCGGGGGGTACTACGAGCAGTACTTC
cdr3_length: 14; j_call: TRBJ1-1; d_call: -; v_call: TRBV10-3; clone_size: -; cdr3_aa: CAISESHRNTEAFF; cdr3_nt: TGTGCCATCAGTGAGTCACACAGGAACACTGAAGCTTTCTTT
cdr3_length: 12; j_call: TRBJ2-7; d_call: -; v_call: TRBV5-6; clone_size: -; cdr3_aa: CASSSLGKEQYF; cdr3_nt: TGTGCCAGCAGCTCCCTCGGAAAGGAGCAGTACTTC
cdr3_length: 12; j_call: TRBJ1-1; d_call: TRBD1; v_call: TRBV29-1; clone_size: -; cdr3_aa: CSAGTANTEAFF; cdr3_nt: TGCAGCGCGGGGACAGCGAACACTGAAGCTTTCTTT
cdr3_length: 15; j_call: TRBJ2-4; d_call: -; v_call: TRBV30; clone_size: few; cdr3_aa: CAWSRRGLTKNIQYF; cdr3_nt: TGTGCCTGGAGTAGGAGGGGGCTAACCAAAAACATTCAGTACTTC
cdr3_length: 16; j_call: TRBJ2-2; d_call: -; v_call: TRBV5-1; clone_size: -; cdr3_aa: CASSLIGTSNTGELFF; cdr3_nt: TGCGCCAGCAGCTTGATTGGCACTTCGAACACCGGGGAGCTGTTTTTT
cdr3_length: 14; j_call: TRBJ1-2; d_call: -; v_call: TRBV5-6; clone_size: -; cdr3_aa: CASSLSSGHYGYTF; cdr3_nt: TGTGCCAGCAGCTTGTCCTCGGGGCACTATGGCTACACCTTC
cdr3_length: 14; j_call: TRBJ1-2; d_call: -; v_call: TRBV2; clone_size: -; cdr3_aa: CASRVGWSNYGYTF; cdr3_nt: TGTGCCAGCAGGGTGGGGTGGAGTAACTATGGCTACACCTTC
cdr3_length: 15; j_call: TRBJ2-5; d_call: -; v_call: TRBV5-1; clone_size: -; cdr3_aa: CASSLGPQEQETQYF; cdr3_nt: TGCGCCAGCAGCCTAGGTCCGCAGGAACAAGAGACCCAGTACTTC
cdr3_length: 13; j_call: TRBJ2-5; d_call: -; v_call: TRBV15; clone_size: -; cdr3_aa: CATSRDAEETQYF; cdr3_nt: TGTGCCACTTCCCGGGACGCAGAAGAGACCCAGTACTTC
cdr3_length: 12; j_call: TRBJ1-6; d_call: -; v_call: TRBV18; clone_size: -; cdr3_aa: CASSPPNSPLHF; cdr3_nt: TGTGCCAGCTCACCACCTAATTCACCCCTCCACTTT
cdr3_length: 13; j_call: TRBJ1-1; d_call: -; v_call: TRBV6-1; clone_size: -; cdr3_aa: CASGNTGNTEAFF; cdr3_nt: TGTGCCAGCGGGAATACAGGGAACACTGAAGCTTTCTTT
cdr3_length: 15; j_call: TRBJ2-1; d_call: -; v_call: TRBV5-6; clone_size: -; cdr3_aa: CASSLLASSYNEQFF; cdr3_nt: TGTGCCAGCAGCTTGTTAGCGAGCTCCTACAATGAGCAGTTCTTC
cdr3_length: 14; j_call: TRBJ1-1; d_call: -; v_call: TRBV4-2; clone_size: few; cdr3_aa: CASSRQVLNTEAFF; cdr3_nt: TGTGCCAGCAGCCGACAGGTTCTTAACACTGAAGCTTTCTTT
cdr3_length: 18; j_call: TRBJ2-5; d_call: TRBD2; v_call: TRBV5-1; clone_size: once; cdr3_aa: CASSLLAGGTSVGETQYF; cdr3_nt: TGCGCCAGCAGCTTGCTAGCGGGGGGTACCAGTGTCGGGGAGACCCAGTACTTC
cdr3_length: 14; j_call: TRBJ2-5; d_call: -; v_call: TRBV4-2; clone_size: -; cdr3_aa: CASSPGFGQETQYF; cdr3_nt: TGTGCCAGCAGCCCCGGATTTGGCCAAGAGACCCAGTACTTC
cdr3_length: 17; j_call: TRBJ2-3; d_call: TRBD2; v_call: TRBV9; clone_size: few; cdr3_aa: CASSVEPAGGDTDTQYF; cdr3_nt: TGTGCCAGCAGCGTAGAGCCGGCGGGGGGGGACACAGATACGCAGTATTTT
cdr3_length: 17; j_call: TRBJ2-7; d_call: -; v_call: TRBV10-3; clone_size: -; cdr3_aa: CAISESSPGKGTHEQYF; cdr3_nt: TGTGCCATCAGTGAGTCAAGTCCTGGGAAGGGGACCCACGAGCAGTACTTC
cdr3_length: 17; j_call: TRBJ2-5; d_call: TRBD2; v_call: TRBV5-1; clone_size: -; cdr3_aa: CASSLGFSGGPQETQYF; cdr3_nt: TGCGCCAGCAGCTTGGGATTTTCGGGGGGGCCTCAAGAGACCCAGTACTTC
cdr3_length: 13; j_call: TRBJ2-4; d_call: TRBD1; v_call: TRBV11-2; clone_size: -; cdr3_aa: CASSGTEGNIQYF; cdr3_nt: TGTGCCAGCAGCGGGACAGAGGGAAACATTCAGTACTTC
cdr3_length: 17; j_call: TRBJ2-1; d_call: TRBD2; v_call: TRBV19; clone_size: few; cdr3_aa: CASSHPLGLAGIDEQFF; cdr3_nt: TGTGCCAGTAGTCACCCCTTGGGACTAGCGGGGATCGATGAGCAGTTCTTC
cdr3_length: 13; j_call: TRBJ1-2; d_call: -; v_call: TRBV19; clone_size: few; cdr3_aa: CASSFRLSYGYTF; cdr3_nt: TGTGCCAGTAGTTTTCGACTTAGCTATGGCTACACCTTC
cdr3_length: 15; j_call: TRBJ2-7; d_call: TRBD1; v_call: TRBV29-1; clone_size: -; cdr3_aa: CSANLWTGSAYEQYF; cdr3_nt: TGCAGCGCAAACCTATGGACAGGTTCGGCCTACGAGCAGTACTTC
cdr3_length: 13; j_call: TRBJ1-1; d_call: -; v_call: TRBV14; clone_size: -; cdr3_aa: CASSQALRTEAFF; cdr3_nt: TGTGCCAGCAGCCAAGCGCTTCGGACTGAAGCTTTCTTT
cdr3_length: 10; j_call: TRBJ1-2; d_call: -; v_call: TRBV29-1; clone_size: -; cdr3_aa: CSAGPDGYTF; cdr3_nt: TGCAGCGCTGGACCCGACGGCTACACCTTC
cdr3_length: 14; j_call: TRBJ2-7; d_call: -; v_call: TRBV4-2; clone_size: -; cdr3_aa: CASSQEPDTYEQYF; cdr3_nt: TGTGCCAGCAGCCAAGAACCGGATACCTACGAGCAGTACTTC
cdr3_length: 14; j_call: TRBJ2-3; d_call: TRBD1; v_call: TRBV6-5; clone_size: few; cdr3_aa: CASKRTGGTDTQYF; cdr3_nt: TGTGCCAGCAAACGGACAGGGGGCACAGATACGCAGTATTTT
cdr3_length: 14; j_call: TRBJ2-7; d_call: TRBD2; v_call: TRBV6-6; clone_size: few; cdr3_aa: CASSDSGGRYEQYF; cdr3_nt: TGTGCCAGCAGTGACAGCGGGGGCCGCTACGAGCAGTACTTC
cdr3_length: 13; j_call: TRBJ2-3; d_call: -; v_call: TRBV5-1; clone_size: -; cdr3_aa: CASSPSMADTQYF; cdr3_nt: TGCGCCAGCAGCCCCTCTATGGCGGATACGCAGTATTTT